One sample yielded the 20 T cell receptor beta chains listed below, sequenced in a study of technical replicates of blood from a few donors. Only in-frame clones appear in the TCRdb table, and some are missing; sequencing was by immunoSEQ multiplex PCR. In the table there are just under 45,000 clones, 96% of which are singletons. Source material: T cells isolated from PBMCs. Receptors originate from a human donor in good health.

V and J are TRBV4-3 and TRBJ2-1, with TRBD2 identical over 9 bases. The CDR3 contains 15 residues. Per germline, CDR1 LGHNA and CDR2 YSLEER. J was trimmed by 10 bases and V by 0 bases; bases with no gene match: 7. The CDR3 coding sequence is TGCGCCAGCAGCCAAGACAGTGGGCTAGCGGGGGAGCAGTTCTTC. Translating it yields CASSQDSGLAGEQFF.

The V call is TRBV18, the J call TRBJ2-7, with TRBD1 matching over 8 bases. The CDR3 spans 14 residues. V lost 6 bases to trimming and J lost 2 bases; unmatched junction nucleotides: 6. Germline assignment: CDR1 KGHSH and CDR2 LQKENI. Written as DNA, the CDR3 is TGTGCCAGCTCCTTAGGACAGGGCCCCTACGAGCAGTACTTC. Protein product: CASSLGQGPYEQYF.

V is TRBV5-4 and J is TRBJ2-3; 8 bases map to TRBD2. V lost 4 bases and J lost 0; bases outside the gene matches: 7. Germline V lookup: CDR1 SGHNT, CDR2 YYREEE (reference sequence). The CDR3 is made up of 16 amino acids. CDR3 bases: TGTGCCAGCAGCGGCGTTAGCGGGGCTAGCACAGATACGCAGTATTTT. This codes for CASSGVSGASTDTQYF. The full variable domain, completed using reference TRBV5-4 and TRBJ2-3, is ETGVTQSPTHLIKTRGQQVTLRCSSQSGHNTVSWYQQALGQGPQFIFQYYREEENGRGNFPPRFSGLQFPNYSSELNVNALELDDSALYLCASSGVSGASTDTQYFGPGTRLTVL.

This chain links TRBV5-1 with TRBJ1-4; D ambiguous. Germline V lookup: CDR1 SGHRS, CDR2 YFSETQ. The CDR3 length is 14 residues. V was clipped by 1 base and J by 7 bases, with 11 bases between them. The CDR3 loop reads CASSLRGGFEKLFF. CDR3 bases: TGCGCCAGCAGCTTGAGAGGAGGGTTTGAAAAACTGTTTTTT.

This clone was counted once. This chain links TRBV7-2 with TRBJ1-1; D is ambiguous. The CDR3 is made up of 12 amino acids. From germline, CDR1 is SGHTA and CDR2 FQGNSA. V shed 4 bases and J shed 5 bases, with 8 bases lying between them. In nucleotides, the CDR3 is TGTGCCAGCAGCTCTTACGGGACTGAAGCTTTCTTT. Amino acid sequence: CASSSYGTEAFF.

J is TRBJ1-1 and V is TRBV7-8; D ambiguous. Germline values: CDR1 SGHVS, CDR2 FQNEAQ. The CDR3 loop spans 14 amino acids. Trimming took off 5 bases at V and 0 bases at J, with 10 bases between the two ends. The CDR3 DNA reads TGTGCCAGCAGCCTCGAAGCTTTGAACACTGAAGCTTTCTTT. Protein product: CASSLEALNTEAFF.

The chain couples TRBV10-1 to TRBJ2-5, with a weak D call TRBD1 (5 bases). The CDR3 is 16 residues long. Deletions cut 4 bases from V and 2 bases from J, with 17 bases between. The germline gives CDR1 WNHNN, CDR2 SYGVQD (reference sequence). The CDR3 protein is CASSVFIDRVQETQYF. CDR3 sequence (DNA): TGCGCCAGCAGTGTCTTTATTGACAGAGTTCAAGAGACCCAGTACTTC.

The table lists this clone with a count of one. The chain joins TRBV6-1 to TRBJ2-7; 8 nucleotides agree with TRBD2. The V gene end was trimmed by 2 bases and the J gene end by 5 bases; junction bases not matched to a gene: 11. This CDR3 comprises 16 residues. Germline values: CDR1 MNHNS, CDR2 SASEGT. The CDR3 DNA follows: TGTGCCAGCAGTGAATTCTTAGCGGGATCTAGGAACGAGCAGTACTTC. The encoded protein is CASSEFLAGSRNEQYF.

The chain employs TRBV27 and TRBJ1-1; D is unclear. CDR1 is MNHEY, CDR2 SMNVEV, per germline (reference sequence). V was shortened by 5 bases and J by 0 bases, with 10 bases between the two germline ends. This CDR3 comprises 14 residues. In DNA, the CDR3 is TGTGCCAGCAGTATACAATTCATGAACACTGAAGCTTTCTTT. This encodes CASSIQFMNTEAFF.

This clone is a singleton in its sample. The chain recombines TRBV10-3 with TRBJ2-1, with 14 positions matching TRBD2. J lost 9 bases, V lost 3 bases, and 10 bases had no gene match. CDR1 ENHRY and CDR2 SYGVKD come from the germline V gene. The CDR3 consists of 17 residues. The DNA for the CDR3 is TGTGCCATCAGTGACCCTCCAGGGACTAGCGGGAGACCTGAGCAGTTCTTC. Protein product: CAISDPPGTSGRPEQFF.

This chain connects TRBV5-4 to TRBJ2-1; D perhaps matches TRBD1 (6 bases). The CDR3 spans 15 residues. Germline CDR1 SGHNT, CDR2 YYREEE (reference sequence). Trimming stripped 0 bases from V and 2 bases from J, with 9 bases between. The CDR3 region is CASSLGTDPYNEQFF. CDR3 nucleotide sequence: TGTGCCAGCAGCTTGGGGACAGACCCCTACAATGAGCAGTTCTTC.

Only one count was recorded for this clone. The rearrangement uses TRBV27 and TRBJ2-7; 7 nucleotides agree with TRBD1. The V gene's germline CDR1 is MNHEY and CDR2 SMNVEV (reference sequence). The V gene end was trimmed by 6 bases and the J gene end by 0 bases; junction bases not matched to a gene: 14. There are 17 residues in the CDR3. CDR3 sequence reads: CASRRRSGTESSYEQYF. The DNA of the CDR3 is TGTGCCAGCAGGCGACGGTCCGGGACAGAAAGCTCCTACGAGCAGTACTTC.

The CDR3 DNA is TGTGCCAGCAGCGTCTCCGGGACACCATCTCCTAACTATGGCTACACCTTC. Translated: CASSVSGTPSPNYGYTF. This chain joins TRBV13 and TRBJ1-2; the D gene is possibly TRBD1 (6 bases). V was clipped by 5 bases and J by 0 bases, with 19 bases between them. The CDR3 loop spans 17 amino acids. CDR1 is PRHDT and CDR2 is FYEKMQ in the germline V gene (reference sequence).

The gene calls are TRBV7-8 and TRBJ1-5; TRBD1 matches at 10 bases. The V gene's germline CDR1 is SGHVS and CDR2 FQNEAQ. With V trimmed by 3 bases and J by 4 bases, 3 bases remained unmatched. The CDR3 totals 15 residues. DNA of the CDR3: TGTGCCAGCAGCTTGGACAGGGGGTTGAATCAGCCCCAGCATTTT. The encoded protein is CASSLDRGLNQPQHF.

This clone was found a few times. V is TRBV29-1 and J is TRBJ2-2, with D unresolved. This CDR3 is built from 13 residues. V lost 1 base, J lost 5 bases, and 8 bases lay in between. Germline CDR1 reads SQVTM; CDR2 reads ANQGSEA. CDR3: CSVEGLRTGELFF. CDR3 sequence (DNA): TGCAGCGTTGAAGGTTTGAGGACCGGGGAGCTGTTTTTT.

The chain joins TRBV11-3 to TRBJ2-7; D might be TRBD2 (5 bases). The CDR3 loop spans 17 amino acids. Germline CDR1 and CDR2: SGHNT and YENEEA. V lost 5 bases to trimming and J lost 3 bases, with 23 bases between them. Written as DNA, the CDR3 is TGTGCCAGCAGCCCGTTACCAAGAGGGTGGCAGAACTACGAGCAGTACTTC. Translation: CASSPLPRGWQNYEQYF. Based on the CDR3 plus reference TRBV11-3 and TRBJ2-7, the full variable domain is EAGVVQSPRYKIIEKKQPVAFWCNPISGHNTLYWYLQNLGQGPELLIRYENEEAVDDSQLPKDRFSAERLKGVDSTLKIQPAELGDSAVYLCASSPLPRGWQNYEQYFGPGTRLTVT.

The V call is TRBV11-1, the J call TRBJ2-7; D unclear. This CDR3 is built from 15 residues. Per germline, CDR1 SGHAT and CDR2 FQDESV (reference sequence). Trimming removed 6 bases from V and 4 bases from J, with 19 bases in between. The DNA for the CDR3 is TGTGCCAGCAGACCGGCAGACGGGTTGGAGTACGAGCAGTACTTC. This gives the protein CASRPADGLEYEQYF.

The chain combines TRBV5-6 with TRBJ1-1; possible D gene TRBD1, 5 bases. Germline V gene sequence: CDR1 SGHDT, CDR2 YYEEEE. The ends were cut back, 0 bases at V and 3 bases at J, with 6 bases in the middle. The CDR3 is 13 residues long. Written as DNA, the CDR3 is TGTGCCAGCAGCTTGGTAGGGGACACTGAAGCTTTCTTT. The encoded protein is CASSLVGDTEAFF. Complete variable domain (other parts from reference TRBV5-6 and TRBJ1-1): DAGVTQSPTHLIKTRGQQVTLRCSPKSGHDTVSWYQQALGQGPQFIFQYYEEEERQRGNFPDRFSGHQFPNYSSELNVNALLLGDSALYLCASSLVGDTEAFFGQGTRLTVV.

This chain links TRBV5-1 with TRBJ1-1, with D perhaps TRBD1 (5 bases). CDR3 length equals 14 residues. The germline V gene encodes CDR1 SGHRS and CDR2 YFSETQ. Trimming removed 4 bases from V and 2 bases from J, with 12 bases in between. Written as DNA, the CDR3 is TGCGCCAGCAGCGGAGTACAGGTTAACACTGAAGCTTTCTTT. Translation: CASSGVQVNTEAFF.

The chain combines TRBV19 with TRBJ2-7; 7 bases line up with TRBD1. This CDR3 has 14 amino acids. V trimming: 4 bases; J trimming: 2 bases; junction bases outside the gene matches: 5. The V gene's germline CDR1 is LNHDA and CDR2 SQIVND (reference sequence). CDR3 loop: CASSKQGRTYEQYF. DNA of the CDR3: TGTGCCAGTAGTAAACAGGGGAGAACCTACGAGCAGTACTTC. The entire variable domain, with the rest obtained from reference TRBV19 and TRBJ2-7, is as follows: DGGITQSPKYLFRKEGQNVTLSCEQNLNHDAMYWYRQDPGQGLRLIYYSQIVNDFQKGDIAEGYSVSREKKESFPLTVTSAQKNPTAFYLCASSKQGRTYEQYFGPGTRLTVT.